This TCR beta chain stems from a study of blood T cell repertoires in COVID-19. Germline V lookup: CDR1 LNHDA, CDR2 SQIVND (reference sequence). The CDR3 sequence is 17 residues long. V gave up 5 bases and J gave up 2 bases; unmatched junction bases: 10. Some clones are missing from TCRdb's copy, which holds only in-frame ones; the method was immunoSEQ multiplex PCR. The table includes about 63,000 clones, approximately 85% detected once. The sample comprised peripheral blood. This sequence joins TRBV19 and TRBJ1-3, with 9 bases that match TRBD1. The receptor's source is a human donor in a cohort sampled during active COVID-19. DNA for the CDR3: TGTGCCAGTAGTCCATACCGGGACAGGGTTGCTGGAAACACCATATATTTT. The encoded protein is CASSPYRDRVAGNTIYF.